Below, 6 T cell receptor beta chains from the same sample are listed, as sequenced in a study of blood T cells in healthy people across ages. Primers used in a second PCR of about 7 to 12 cycles were a sample-barcoded 5' primer and a J-beta primer mix. TCRdb reprocessed the 5' RACE reads via MiXCR and lists one record per CDR3 protein. The table has approximately 940,000 distinct CDR3 sequences, about 44% seen once; the top ten hold about an eighth. The sample taken for sequencing was blood. The receptors were gathered from a man under 40 in good health.

The CDR3 DNA reads TGCAGTGCTAGAGATCAGAGCGGGGGGGCCAGGGATACGCAGTATTTT. It yields the protein CSARDQSGGARDTQYF. V and J are TRBV20-1 and TRBJ2-3; 10 positions agree with TRBD2. From germline, CDR1 is DFQATT and CDR2 SNEGSKA (reference sequence). The length of the CDR3 is 16 residues. V shed 0 bases, J shed 6 bases, and the junction held 9 bases outside the gene matches.

This clonotype appeared many times. The rearrangement uses TRBV7-9 and TRBJ2-5; the D is unclear. This CDR3 is built from 14 residues. Germline V gene data show CDR1 as SEHNR and CDR2 as FQNEAQ (reference sequence). Trimming left V 2 bases short and J 5 bases short, with 12 bases between. The CDR3 region is CASSLSRLTETQYF. The DNA of the CDR3 is TGTGCCAGCAGCTTATCACGGCTAACGGAGACCCAGTACTTC.

The V and J genes are TRBV15 and TRBJ1-2, with D possibly TRBD1 on 5 matching bases. The germline V gene has CDR1 LNHNV and CDR2 YYDKDF (reference sequence). This CDR3 is 16 amino acids long. The germline V and J ends were trimmed by 0 bases and 0 bases, with 11 bases remaining between them. The CDR3 nucleotides read TGTGCCACCAGCAGAGATAGGAGGGGATCTAACTATGGCTACACCTTC. Protein sequence: CATSRDRRGSNYGYTF.

This clonotype appeared a few times. The chain combines TRBV27 with TRBJ2-1; the D is unclear. CDR1 is MNHEY, CDR2 SMNVEV, per germline (reference sequence). The CDR3 contains 15 residues. V was pared by 8 bases and J by 1 base, with 15 bases between. The chain's CDR3 is CASSLQARSYNEQFF. Here the CDR3 DNA reads TGTGCCAGCTCTTTGCAGGCCCGATCCTACAATGAGCAGTTCTTC.

This clonotype was observed a handful of times. The chain links TRBV10-2 to TRBJ2-3; possibly TRBD2 for D (5 bases). This CDR3 is built from 14 residues. Between the trimmed V and J ends, which lost 6 bases and 0 bases, there was a span of 10 bases. Germline CDR1 is WSHSY and CDR2 is SAAADI. CDR3 nucleotides: TGCGCCAGCAGGACGGGGATGAGCACAGATACGCAGTATTTT. This translates into CASRTGMSTDTQYF.

For this clonotype: Germline is not matched at one junction end, which may reflect a read error. The chain recombines TRBV5-1 with TRBJ2-5; TRBD2 matches 8 bases. The CDR3 is 14 residues long. Per the germline V gene, CDR1 is SGHRS and CDR2 is YFSETQ. DNA for the CDR3: TGCGCCAGCATGTCCGGGAGGGATCAAGAGGCCCAGTACTTC. Amino acids: CASMSGRDQEAQYF.